This T cell receptor (beta chain) emerged from a study of a mutant IDH1 vaccine in newly diagnosed glioma. At the level of the study: Patients were started on vaccination 4-6 weeks after radiotherapy alone, or with temozolomide cycles. The therapy given earlier, which was standard therapy, consisted of radiotherapy, temozolomide, or both, and most of the patients received both.

Time point in this sample: week 23, last vaccination. A 20-mer mutant IDH1 peptide at 300 ug was injected subcutaneously with topical imiquimod. The table came from immunoSEQ multiplex PCR; TCRdb's copy has only in-frame clones and leaves some out. Of 65,000 or so clones listed, approximately 84% are singletons. As regards this clone: Its antigen is still unknown.

Points from the study as a whole: Across multiple MHC alleles, about 95% of patients had vaccine-induced responses. Any relationship between pseudoprogression and changes in top peripheral T cell clonotypes seemed absent.

V dropped 4 bases and J dropped 8 bases, with 25 bases sitting between them. Germline CDR1 is SGHRS and CDR2 is YFSETQ. This CDR3 is 17 amino acids long. Sequencing used PBMCs, obtained from a glioma patient whose treatment included an IDH1 peptide vaccine. The clonotype was recovered from a man aged 25-40 years with glioma. V gene TRBV5-1 combines with J gene TRBJ2-1, with D uncertain. The DNA of the CDR3 is TGCGCCAGCAGCCCCACCCCCGGCCACCCACTCGGCGATGAGCAGTTCTTC. Its translation: CASSPTPGHPLGDEQFF.